This TCR beta chain was recorded in a study of radiation and T cells in renal cell carcinoma. Study-wide background: Nephrectomy followed 15 Gy stereotactic body radiation by 4 weeks. Overall study findings and caveats: Baseline intratumoral clonotype presence is unknown without pretreatment biopsies. In blood, top tumor clones expanded by 2 weeks, shrinking by 4.

The time point was: blood 2 weeks post-SBRT. The treatment was: 15 Gy SBRT to primary tumor, nephrectomy 4 weeks later. After SBRT, blood was collected at 2 and 4 weeks, plus baseline. As regards this clone: The target antigen is unknown.

This table comes from immunoSEQ multiplex PCR, and its TCRdb copy is limited to in-frame clones, with some not included. The sample holds roughly 130,000 clones; over 75% are singletons and the top ten take approximately 2%. The source was blood, collected from a patient whose treatment included radiotherapy and nephrectomy. This sequence originates from a woman aged 55-70 years with renal cell carcinoma.

CDR3 nucleotide sequence: TGTGCCAGTACGCGGGCCTCCTCTAACTATGGCTACACCTTC. It codes for CASTRASSNYGYTF. This chain uses TRBV19 with TRBJ1-2; no clear D gene. CDR3 length: 14 amino acids. V lost 7 bases and J 0 bases, leaving 12 bases between the germline ends. Germline V gene sequence: CDR1 LNHDA, CDR2 SQIVND (reference sequence).